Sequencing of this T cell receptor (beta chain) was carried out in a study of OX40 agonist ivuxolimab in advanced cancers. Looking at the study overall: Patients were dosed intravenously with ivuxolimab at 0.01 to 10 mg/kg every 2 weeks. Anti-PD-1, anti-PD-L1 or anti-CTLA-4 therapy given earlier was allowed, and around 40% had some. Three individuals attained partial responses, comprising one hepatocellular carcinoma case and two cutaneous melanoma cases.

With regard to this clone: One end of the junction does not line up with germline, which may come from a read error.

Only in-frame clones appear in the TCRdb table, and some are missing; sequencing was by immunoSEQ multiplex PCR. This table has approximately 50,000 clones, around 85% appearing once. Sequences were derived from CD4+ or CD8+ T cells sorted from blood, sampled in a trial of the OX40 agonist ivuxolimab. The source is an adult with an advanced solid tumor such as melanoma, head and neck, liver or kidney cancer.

The CDR3: CASSPQGRLNTGAFF. In DNA form, the CDR3 reads TGTGCCAGCAGCCCCCAAGGGCGGCTGAACACTGGAGCTTTCTTT. The rearrangement joins TRBV7-6 to TRBJ1-1; no clear D gene. Germline V lookup: CDR1 SGHVS, CDR2 FNYEAQ. There are 15 residues in the CDR3.